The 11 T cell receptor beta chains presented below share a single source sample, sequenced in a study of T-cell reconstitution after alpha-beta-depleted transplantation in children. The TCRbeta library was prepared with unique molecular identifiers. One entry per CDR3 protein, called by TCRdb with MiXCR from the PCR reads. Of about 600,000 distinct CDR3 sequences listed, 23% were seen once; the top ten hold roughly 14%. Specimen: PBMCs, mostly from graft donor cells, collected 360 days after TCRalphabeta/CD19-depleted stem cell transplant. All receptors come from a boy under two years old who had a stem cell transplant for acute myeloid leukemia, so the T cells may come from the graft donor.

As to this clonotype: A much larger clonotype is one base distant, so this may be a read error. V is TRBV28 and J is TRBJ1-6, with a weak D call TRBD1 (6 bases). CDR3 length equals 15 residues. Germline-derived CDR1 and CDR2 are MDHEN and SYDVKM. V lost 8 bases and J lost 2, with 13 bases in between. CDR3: CASGYRVTYNSPLHF. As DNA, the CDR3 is TGTGCCAGCGGGTACAGGGTCACCTATAATTCACCCCTCCACTTT.

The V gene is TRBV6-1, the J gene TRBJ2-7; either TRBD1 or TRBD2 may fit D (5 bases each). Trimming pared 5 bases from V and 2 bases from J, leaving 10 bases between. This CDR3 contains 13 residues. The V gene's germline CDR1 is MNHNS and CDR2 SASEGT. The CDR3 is CASSRGAPYEQYF. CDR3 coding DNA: TGTGCCAGCAGTAGGGGAGCTCCCTACGAGCAGTACTTC.

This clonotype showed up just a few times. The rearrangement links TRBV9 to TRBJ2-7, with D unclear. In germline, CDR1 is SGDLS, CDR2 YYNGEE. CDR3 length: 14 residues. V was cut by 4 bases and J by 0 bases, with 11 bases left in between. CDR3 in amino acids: CASSKDLSSYEQYV. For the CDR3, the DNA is TGTGCCAGCAGCAAGGACCTTAGCTCCTACGAGCAGTACGTC.

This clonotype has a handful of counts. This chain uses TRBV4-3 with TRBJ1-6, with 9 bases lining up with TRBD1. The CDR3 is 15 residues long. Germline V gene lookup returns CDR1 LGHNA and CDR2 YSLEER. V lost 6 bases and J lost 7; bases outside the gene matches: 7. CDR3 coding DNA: TGCGCCAGCAGGCGGGGACAGGGAAGAAATTCACCCCTCCACTTT. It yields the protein CASRRGQGRNSPLHF.

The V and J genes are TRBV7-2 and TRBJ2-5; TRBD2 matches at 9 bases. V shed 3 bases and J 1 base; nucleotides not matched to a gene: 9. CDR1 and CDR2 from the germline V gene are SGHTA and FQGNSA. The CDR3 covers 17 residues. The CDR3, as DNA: TGTGCCAGCAGCTTTGTGAGGCGGGGGGGCCCCCAAGAGACCCAGTACTTC. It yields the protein CASSFVRRGGPQETQYF.

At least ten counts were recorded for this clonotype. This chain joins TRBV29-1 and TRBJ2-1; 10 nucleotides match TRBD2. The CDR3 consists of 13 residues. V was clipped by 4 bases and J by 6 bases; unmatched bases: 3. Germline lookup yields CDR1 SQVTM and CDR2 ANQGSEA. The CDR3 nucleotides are TGCAGCGTTGTAGGACTAGCGGCCAATGAGCAGTTCTTC. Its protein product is CSVVGLAANEQFF.

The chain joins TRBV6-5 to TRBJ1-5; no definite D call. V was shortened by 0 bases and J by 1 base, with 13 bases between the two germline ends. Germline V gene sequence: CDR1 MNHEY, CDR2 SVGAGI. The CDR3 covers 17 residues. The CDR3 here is CASSYSWADLSNQPQHF. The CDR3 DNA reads TGTGCCAGCAGTTACTCGTGGGCAGACTTAAGCAATCAGCCCCAGCATTTT.

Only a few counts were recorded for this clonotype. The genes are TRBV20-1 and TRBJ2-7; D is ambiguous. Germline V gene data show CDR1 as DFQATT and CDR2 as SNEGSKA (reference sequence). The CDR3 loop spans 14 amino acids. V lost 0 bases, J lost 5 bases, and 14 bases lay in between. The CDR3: CSARDPLKSHEQYF. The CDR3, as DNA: TGCAGTGCTAGAGATCCCCTAAAGTCCCACGAGCAGTACTTC.

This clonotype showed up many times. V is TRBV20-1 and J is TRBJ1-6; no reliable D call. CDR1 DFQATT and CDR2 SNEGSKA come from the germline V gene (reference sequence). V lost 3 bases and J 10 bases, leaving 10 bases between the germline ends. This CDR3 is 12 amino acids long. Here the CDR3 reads CSARTDVSPLHF. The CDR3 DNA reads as TGCAGTGCTAGGACCGACGTGTCACCCCTCCACTTT.

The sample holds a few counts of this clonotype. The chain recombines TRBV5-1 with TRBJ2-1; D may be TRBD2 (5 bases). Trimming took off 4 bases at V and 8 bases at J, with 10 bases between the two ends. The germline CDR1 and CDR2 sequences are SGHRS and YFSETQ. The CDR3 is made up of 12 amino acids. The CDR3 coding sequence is TGCGCCAGCAGCGTGACCGGGGATGAGCAGTTCTTC. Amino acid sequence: CASSVTGDEQFF.

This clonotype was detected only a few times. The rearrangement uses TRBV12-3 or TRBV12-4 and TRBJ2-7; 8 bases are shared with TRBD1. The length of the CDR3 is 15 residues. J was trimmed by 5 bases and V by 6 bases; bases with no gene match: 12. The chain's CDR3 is CASSLGGRGQHEQYF. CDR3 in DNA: TGTGCCAGCAGCCTAGGGGGCAGGGGGCAACACGAGCAGTACTTC.